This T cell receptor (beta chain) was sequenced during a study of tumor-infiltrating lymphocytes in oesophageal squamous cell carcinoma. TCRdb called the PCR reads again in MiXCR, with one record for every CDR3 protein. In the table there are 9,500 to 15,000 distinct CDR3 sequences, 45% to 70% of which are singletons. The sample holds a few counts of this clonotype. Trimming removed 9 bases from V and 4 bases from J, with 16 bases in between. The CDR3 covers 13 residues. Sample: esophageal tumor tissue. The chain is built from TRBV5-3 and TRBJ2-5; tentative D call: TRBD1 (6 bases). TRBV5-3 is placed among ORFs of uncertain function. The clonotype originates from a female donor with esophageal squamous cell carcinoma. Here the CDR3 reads CATAQGPGETQYF. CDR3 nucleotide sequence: TGTGCCACCGCACAGGGTCCAGGAGAGACCCAGTACTTC.